The 19 T cell receptor beta chains listed next were all sequenced from one sample in a study of cytomegalovirus exposure and HLA in healthy donors. The primer mix had 60 Vbeta and 13 Jbeta primers. Some clones are missing from TCRdb's copy, which holds only in-frame ones; the method was immunoSEQ multiplex PCR. Here the sample spans some 150,000 clones, under 80% being singletons. The sequenced sample consisted of PBMCs. These receptors originate from a middle-aged man in good health and CMV-seronegative.

The V call is TRBV30, the J call TRBJ2-1; D is possibly TRBD2 (5 bases). CDR1 GTSNPN and CDR2 SVGIG come from the germline V gene (reference sequence). The CDR3 spans 15 residues. The germline V and J ends were trimmed by 5 bases and 4 bases, with 18 bases remaining between them. The CDR3 region is CAWDVRGRNYNEQFF. For the CDR3, the DNA is TGTGCCTGGGATGTCCGGGGTCGAAATTACAATGAGCAGTTCTTC.

This clone was observed a handful of times. The gene calls are TRBV5-4 and TRBJ1-1, with D perhaps matching TRBD1 (6 bases). The V gene's germline CDR1 is SGHNT and CDR2 YYREEE (reference sequence). This CDR3 comprises 14 residues. Trimming took 4 bases from V and 2 from J, leaving 12 bases between them. The CDR3 region is CASSRPDRNTEAFF. The CDR3 DNA reads TGTGCCAGCAGCCGACCGGACAGAAACACTGAAGCTTTCTTT.

The J gene is TRBJ2-7, the V gene TRBV28; 7 bases agree with TRBD2. This CDR3 spans 18 amino acids. V dropped 5 bases and J dropped 0; count of bases not matched to a gene: 16. Germline V gives CDR1 MDHEN, CDR2 SYDVKM. The CDR3 sequence: CASSPLSPLAGLSYEQYF. The CDR3 nucleotides read TGTGCCAGCAGTCCCCTCTCGCCGTTAGCGGGCCTCTCCTACGAGCAGTACTTC.

As DNA, the CDR3 is TGTGCCAGCAGCCCCAGGTTCAATGAGCAGTTCTTC. Amino acid sequence: CASSPRFNEQFF. V usage is TRBV27 and J usage is TRBJ2-1; unclear D gene. Germline-derived CDR1 and CDR2 are MNHEY and SMNVEV (reference sequence). Deletions cut 6 bases from V and 6 bases from J, with 9 bases between. The CDR3 extends over 12 amino acids.

The chain recombines TRBV27 with TRBJ1-2; 9 bases fit TRBD1. Per germline, CDR1 MNHEY and CDR2 SMNVEV (reference sequence). The V and J ends lost 0 bases and 4 bases, in that order; junction bases with no gene match: 6. CDR3 length: 16 amino acids. The CDR3, as DNA: TGTGCCAGCAGTTTATCTAGGGGACAGGGATCCTATGGCTACACCTTC. Encoded protein: CASSLSRGQGSYGYTF.

The chain links TRBV27 to TRBJ2-3; 14 nucleotides match TRBD2. J lost 7 bases, V lost 2 bases, and 5 bases had no gene match. CDR3 length equals 16 residues. CDR1 MNHEY and CDR2 SMNVEV come from the germline V gene (reference sequence). The chain's CDR3 is CASSLLTSGGANTQYF. The CDR3 DNA is TGTGCCAGCAGTTTACTGACTAGCGGGGGGGCGAATACGCAGTATTTT.

The rearrangement uses TRBV19 and TRBJ2-7, with 8 bases matching TRBD1. The CDR3 loop spans 18 amino acids. V was pared by 0 bases and J by 7 bases, with 17 bases of the junction left unmatched. CDR1 and CDR2 from the germline V gene are LNHDA and SQIVND (reference sequence). The CDR3 sequence: CASSIDPTQGAPRGEQYF. CDR3 nucleotide sequence: TGTGCCAGTAGTATAGACCCCACCCAGGGGGCGCCCCGGGGAGAGCAGTACTTC.

V gene TRBV15 combines with J gene TRBJ1-5; tentative D call: TRBD1 (5 bases). There are 16 residues in the CDR3. Germline lookup yields CDR1 LNHNV and CDR2 YYDKDF (reference sequence). Deletions cut 3 bases from V and 3 bases from J, with 15 bases between. The CDR3 protein is CATSSENRRLNQPQHF. In DNA form, the CDR3 reads TGTGCCACCAGCAGCGAAAACAGGCGCCTCAATCAGCCCCAGCATTTT.

This chain joins TRBV7-3 and TRBJ2-1, with 14 bases identical to TRBD2. There are 16 residues in the CDR3. Losses at the gene ends were 8 bases for V and 8 bases for J; bases not matched to a gene: 11. Germline-derived CDR1 and CDR2 are SGHTA and FQGTGA. The CDR3 loop is CASLMTSGGVRDEQFF. The CDR3 bases are TGTGCCAGCCTTATGACTAGCGGGGGGGTTAGGGATGAGCAGTTCTTC. Full variable domain (rest looked up from reference TRBV7-3 and TRBJ2-1): GAGVSQTPSNKVTEKGKYVELRCDPISGHTALYWYRQSLGQGPEFLIYFQGTGAADDSGLPNDRFFAVRPEGSVSTLKIQRTERGDSAVYLCASLMTSGGVRDEQFFGPGTRLTVL.

In this sample, this clone turned up once. The chain recombines TRBV28 with TRBJ2-7, with a weak D call TRBD2 (5 bases). This CDR3 is 12 amino acids long. The V end lost 5 bases, the J end lost 4 bases, and 9 bases lay between the germline ends. Germline-derived CDR1 and CDR2 are MDHEN and SYDVKM. The CDR3 loop is CASSLRGYEQYF. The CDR3 region has the DNA TGTGCCAGCAGTCTGAGAGGGTACGAGCAGTACTTC.

The chain is built from TRBV4-2 and TRBJ2-2; TRBD2 might be the D (6 bases). The germline V and J ends were trimmed by 5 bases and 6 bases, with 10 bases remaining between them. Per germline, CDR1 LGHNA and CDR2 YNFKEQ. This CDR3 region has 13 residues. The CDR3 region has the DNA TGTGCCAGCAGCGGCGGGGACCCCGGGGAGCTGTTTTTT. Its translation is CASSGGDPGELFF.

The V gene is TRBV14, the J gene TRBJ2-5; tentatively, D is TRBD2 (6 bases). The germline V gene has CDR1 SGHDN and CDR2 FVKESK. There are 13 residues in the CDR3. V lost 0 bases and J lost 5, with 7 bases in between. The CDR3 DNA reads TGTGCCAGCAGCCAAGATCTAGCGGAGACCCAGTACTTC. It codes for CASSQDLAETQYF.

The rearrangement links TRBV2 to TRBJ1-1, with D hard to call. In germline, CDR1 is SNHLY, CDR2 FYNNEI. This CDR3 comprises 12 residues. Trimming left V 6 bases short and J 10 bases short, with 15 bases between. The CDR3 DNA reads TGTGCCAGCAGGGAGGGCAGGCTGTCAGCTTTCTTT. Its translation is CASREGRLSAFF.

J is TRBJ1-1 and V is TRBV6-5, with TRBD1 identical over 8 bases. This CDR3 contains 15 residues. Trimming removed 6 bases from V and 3 bases from J; junction bases left unmatched: 9. Germline V gene data show CDR1 as MNHEY and CDR2 as SVGAGI. The CDR3 DNA sequence: TGTGCCAGCAGCCAAGACAGGGGACGGGACACTGAAGCTTTCTTT. Protein: CASSQDRGRDTEAFF.

The chain employs TRBV18 and TRBJ2-7; TRBD1 aligns across 9 bases. Germline V CDR1 and CDR2: KGHSH, LQKENI. The CDR3 is 15 residues long. Trimming at V came to 2 bases and at J to 5 bases, leaving 7 bases not matched to a gene. The CDR3 here is CASSPGTGRINEQYF. CDR3 bases: TGTGCCAGCTCACCAGGGACAGGGAGAATCAACGAGCAGTACTTC.

This rearrangement joins TRBV30 to TRBJ1-5; D unresolved. This CDR3 region has 13 residues. V was pared by 0 bases and J by 2 bases, with 5 bases between. The germline V gene has CDR1 GTSNPN and CDR2 SVGIG (reference sequence). CDR3 loop: CAWSVAGNQPQHF. The CDR3 DNA is TGTGCCTGGAGTGTAGCTGGCAATCAGCCCCAGCATTTT.

In this sample, this clone turned up once. DNA of the CDR3: TGTGCCAGCAGTCCGATTAGCGGGGGGGTCCAAGAGACCCAGTACTTC. It translates to CASSPISGGVQETQYF. The chain has TRBV6-6 and TRBJ2-5, with TRBD2 matching over 11 bases. Germline CDR1 and CDR2: MNHNY and SVGAGI (reference sequence). The V gene end was trimmed by 5 bases and the J gene end by 1 base; junction bases not matched to a gene: 6. The CDR3 is made up of 16 amino acids.

In this sample, this clone turned up a few times. V is TRBV6-6 and J is TRBJ1-2; D perhaps matches TRBD1 (5 bases). The V end lost 5 bases, the J end lost 4 bases, and 11 bases lay between the germline ends. The germline gives CDR1 MNHNY, CDR2 SVGAGI (reference sequence). This CDR3 region has 13 residues. CDR3 amino acids: CASSKDTFYGYTF. CDR3 nucleotides: TGTGCCAGCAGTAAGGACACTTTCTATGGCTACACCTTC.

This clone turned up a few times. V is TRBV5-1 and J is TRBJ2-7; a weak D match, TRBD1 (6 bases). Germline CDR1 is SGHRS and CDR2 is YFSETQ. The CDR3 consists of 13 residues. V lost 4 bases to trimming and J lost 6 bases, with 14 bases between them. CDR3 nucleotides: TGCGCCAGCAGCGTCGGGACACGCGCCGAGCAGTACTTC. Its protein product is CASSVGTRAEQYF.